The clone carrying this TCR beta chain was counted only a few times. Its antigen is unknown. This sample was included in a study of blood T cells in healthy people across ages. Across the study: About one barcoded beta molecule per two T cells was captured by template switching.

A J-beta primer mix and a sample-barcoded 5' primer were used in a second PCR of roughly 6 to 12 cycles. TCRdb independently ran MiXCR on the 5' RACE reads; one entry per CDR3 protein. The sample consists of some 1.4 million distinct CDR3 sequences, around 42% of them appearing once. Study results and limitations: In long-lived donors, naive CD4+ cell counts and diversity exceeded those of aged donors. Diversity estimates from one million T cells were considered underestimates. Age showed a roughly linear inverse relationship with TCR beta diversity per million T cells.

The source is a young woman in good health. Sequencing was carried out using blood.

The CDR3 loop is CASSSTWTVSGANVLTF. In DNA form, the CDR3 reads TGTGCCAGCAGTTCCACCTGGACAGTCTCTGGGGCCAACGTCCTGACTTTC. This sequence joins TRBV27 and TRBJ2-6; possible D gene TRBD1, 6 bases. Trimming took off 4 bases at V and 0 bases at J, with 13 bases between the two ends. The CDR3 runs 17 residues. The germline V gene has CDR1 MNHEY and CDR2 SMNVEV (reference sequence).